A selection of T cell receptor beta chains follows, all from one sample in a study of T-cell memory formation after mild COVID-19. TCRdb itself ran the 5' RACE reads through MiXCR, one entry per CDR3 protein. Of 400,000 or so distinct CDR3 sequences in the sample, around 18% were seen once. The sequencing sample was made of PBMCs or a T cell subset sorted from them (not recorded which). The origin of the receptors is an adult woman who had mild COVID-19 (a few samples of this study predate the infection). Cell type and time point are not known. Each CDR3 is given with its conserved first and last residue. The D gene is left open where the match is weak. Clone size, where shown, is once, few, many, or a class for clones that have expanded.

J gene	D gene	V gene	clone size	CDR3 protein	CDR3 DNA
TRBJ2-3	NA	TRBV4-1	NA	CASSQAGVGTDTQYF	TGCGCCAGCAGCCAAGCAGGGGTCGGCACAGATACGCAGTATTTT
TRBJ1-1	NA	TRBV15	few	CATSRVARVNTEAFF	TGTGCCACCAGCAGGGTAGCCAGGGTGAACACTGAAGCTTTCTTT
TRBJ1-4	NA	TRBV4-1	NA	CASSQDPGMEKLFF	TGCGCCAGCAGCCAAGATCCGGGGATGGAAAAACTGTTTTTT
TRBJ1-1	NA	TRBV7-8	NA	CASSLGMSGWAFF	TGTGCCAGCAGCTTAGGAATGTCGGGGTGGGCTTTCTTT
TRBJ2-7	NA	TRBV29-1	few	CSVPRLEGSYEQYF	TGCAGCGTTCCCCGTCTGGAAGGCTCCTACGAGCAGTACTTC
TRBJ2-5	NA	TRBV20-1	NA	CSASDRQEETQYF	TGCAGTGCTTCTGACAGGCAGGAAGAGACCCAGTACTTC
TRBJ2-1	NA	TRBV7-2	NA	CASSLRGGGSSYNEQFF	TGTGCCAGCAGCTTAAGGGGAGGGGGGAGCTCCTACAATGAGCAGTTCTTC
TRBJ1-1	TRBD1	TRBV4-1	NA	CATPGGTGPGGAFF	TGCGCCACCCCGGGTGGGACAGGTCCTGGAGGAGCTTTCTTT
TRBJ2-1	TRBD2	TRBV7-6	NA	CASYAGGAGFMAHEQFF	TGTGCCTCATACGCGGGAGGCGCGGGATTCATGGCCCATGAGCAGTTCTTC
TRBJ2-2	NA	TRBV12-3/TRBV12-4	few	CASSPRQGGDGELFF	TGTGCCAGCAGTCCTAGACAGGGAGGGGACGGGGAGCTGTTTTTT
TRBJ2-7	TRBD1	TRBV29-1	few	CSVEAGQAYSYEQYF	TGCAGCGTTGAAGCTGGACAGGCCTACTCCTACGAGCAGTACTTC
TRBJ1-2	TRBD1	TRBV6-5	many	CASSPRQGYGYTF	TGTGCCAGCAGCCCACGACAGGGATATGGCTACACCTTC
TRBJ2-3	TRBD2	TRBV20-1	NA	CSASGRFLKGTDTQYF	TGCAGTGCTAGCGGGAGGTTCCTAAAGGGCACAGATACGCAGTATTTT
TRBJ1-2	NA	TRBV20-1	few	CSASQVIYGYTF	TGCAGTGCTTCACAGGTTATCTATGGCTACACCTTC
TRBJ2-1	NA	TRBV20-1	NA	CSASGAVGQFF	TGCAGTGCTAGCGGGGCCGTGGGGCAGTTCTTC
TRBJ1-6	NA	TRBV11-2	few	CASSLSGVHYNSPLHF	TGTGCCAGCAGCTTATCGGGGGTCCACTATAATTCACCCCTCCACTTT
TRBJ2-7	TRBD2	TRBV19	NA	CASSTKRGEQYF	TGTGCCAGTAGTACGAAGCGGGGCGAGCAGTACTTC